Detailed here is one T cell receptor (beta chain). Its matching antigen is unknown. Naive CD4+ T cells were purified with Tregs depleted by CD25. Constant-region reverse primers amplified full-length variable regions, followed by semi-nested Nested Universal Primer A PCR. TCRdb analysed the 5' RACE reads with MiXCR anew, one entry per CDR3 protein. The repertoire holds 45,000 to 55,000 distinct CDR3 sequences, with approximately 25% as singletons. The study, taken as a whole, reports: Tumor memory CD4+ T cell TCR gene usage was found to cluster with blood and lymph node memory CD4+ cells and with lymph node naive CD4+ cells.

Germline CDR1 is LGHNA and CDR2 is YSLEER. CDR3 length equals 19 residues. The V and J ends lost 0 bases and 0 bases respectively, with 20 bases between them. The source material was tumor-infiltrating naive CD4+ T cells sorted from the breast tumor. Subset given: naive CD4+ T cells, CD4+CD45RA+CD25-. The clonotype originates from a female donor with breast cancer. The chain carries TRBV4-3 and TRBJ1-1; weak D call: TRBD1 (5 bases). In DNA, the CDR3 is TGCGCCAGCAGCCAAGAATTCGGACTGGATGGGGCCTTGAACACTGAAGCTTTCTTT. Its translation is CASSQEFGLDGALNTEAFF.